This TCR beta chain was retrieved from a study of response to subunit inactivated influenza vaccine (dated by TCRdb to 2016 to 2019). For context, the study as a whole: To follow how T cells responded to a trivalent subunit inactivated influenza vaccine, the researchers relied on deep quantitative profiling of the T cell receptor repertoire.

Libraries were built with RT-PCR. Sequenced using an Illumina HiSeq 2500. Through fastp at Q25 and MiXCR, TCRdb rebuilt clones from the public reads, retaining in-frame beta chains. Each entry is one CDR3 protein sequence, shown with its most common DNA and genes. In all, the sample holds about 500,000 distinct CDR3 sequences, and about an eighth of those were seen once. Over 10% of the sample goes to the ten largest clones. Including cysteine and phenylalanine, the CDR3 has 16 amino acids. The DNA shown is the 48-base CDR3, in frame from base 1. This sample's time point label indicates: around 45 days after influenza vaccine administration. There are a few counts of this clonotype. Its antigen is not yet known. Per-base qualities were not stored, and no clone one base away is much larger. Points the paper makes about the study in general: It was suggested by the authors that each seasonal influenza vaccination may recruit only a limited number of new T cells.

Recombination joined TRBV21-1 with TRBJ1-3. TRBV21-1 is a documented pseudogene. The sample here was PBMCs from blood, taken more than 35 days after vaccination. The sequence derives from a man between 45 and 60 years old who received an inactivated influenza vaccine. Donor details come from another sample of the same person, matched by shared clones. The CDR3 region reads CARVRTTGSLGNTIYF. The sequenced DNA: TGTGCCAGGGTCCGGACTACCGGGAGCCTCGGAAACACCATATATTTT.